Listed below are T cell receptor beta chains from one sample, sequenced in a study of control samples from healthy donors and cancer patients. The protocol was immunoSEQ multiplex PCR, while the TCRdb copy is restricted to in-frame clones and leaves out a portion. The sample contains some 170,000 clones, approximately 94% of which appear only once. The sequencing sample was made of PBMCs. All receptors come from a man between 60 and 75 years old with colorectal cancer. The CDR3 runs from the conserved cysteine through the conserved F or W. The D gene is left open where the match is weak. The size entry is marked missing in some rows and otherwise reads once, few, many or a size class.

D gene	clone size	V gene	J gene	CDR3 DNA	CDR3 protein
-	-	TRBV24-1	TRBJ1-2	TGTGCCACCAGTGACTACGACAGGACGGAAGGCTACACCTTC	CATSDYDRTEGYTF
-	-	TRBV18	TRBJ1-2	TGTGCCAGCTCACCAGGTCTAGGGAACTATGGCTACACCTTC	CASSPGLGNYGYTF
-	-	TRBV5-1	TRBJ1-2	TGCGCCAGCCGGAAGGACACCGACTATGGCTACACCTTC	CASRKDTDYGYTF
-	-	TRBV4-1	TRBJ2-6	TGCGCCAGCACCCGACTGAATCGGGCTGGGGCCAACGTCCTGACTTTC	CASTRLNRAGANVLTF
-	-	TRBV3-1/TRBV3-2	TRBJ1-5	TGTGCCAGCAGCCAAGCATCTGGGGCTCAGCCCCAGCATTTT	CASSQASGAQPQHF
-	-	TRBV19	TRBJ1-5	TGTGCCAGTAGTGATGCCTCAGGGTTCAATCAGCCCCAGCATTTT	CASSDASGFNQPQHF
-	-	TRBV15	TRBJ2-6	TGTGCCACCAGCTCGTTACTCGGGGTGTTGACTTTC	CATSSLLGVLTF
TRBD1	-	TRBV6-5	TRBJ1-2	TGTGCCAGTGGGACAGGGCATGGCTACACCTTC	CASGTGHGYTF
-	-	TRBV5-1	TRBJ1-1	TGCGCCAGCACTCTTGGACAGACGAACACTGAAGCTTTCTTT	CASTLGQTNTEAFF
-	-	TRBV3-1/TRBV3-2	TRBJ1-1	TGTGCCAGCAGCCTCCGGCGGAACACTGAAGCTTTCTTT	CASSLRRNTEAFF
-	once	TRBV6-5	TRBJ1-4	TGTGCCAGCAGTTACATCTGGGGGCTAGGAGAAAAACTGTTTTTT	CASSYIWGLGEKLFF
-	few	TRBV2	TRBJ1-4	TGTGCCAGCAAGGTGCCGGGTGAAAAACTGTTTTTT	CASKVPGEKLFF
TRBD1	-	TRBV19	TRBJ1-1	TGTGCCAGTAGGCTGACAGGGCGGAACACTGAAGCTTTCTTT	CASRLTGRNTEAFF
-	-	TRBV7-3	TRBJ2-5	TGTGCCAGCAGCTTAAGTCGCCAAGAGACCCAGTACTTC	CASSLSRQETQYF
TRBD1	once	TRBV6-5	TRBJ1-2	TGTGCCAGCAGTTATCAGACAGGGCGGGAGGGCTACACCTTC	CASSYQTGREGYTF
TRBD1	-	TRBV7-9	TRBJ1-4	TGTGCCAGCAGCTTTGGACAGGGTGCAACTAATGAAAAACTGTTTTTT	CASSFGQGATNEKLFF
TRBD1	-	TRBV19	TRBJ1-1	TGTGCCAGTAGTAGCCGGACAGGGGCAGGAACTGAAGCTTTCTTT	CASSSRTGAGTEAFF
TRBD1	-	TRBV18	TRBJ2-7	TGTGCCAGCTCCCCAGGGACAGTACCCTACGAGCAGTACTTC	CASSPGTVPYEQYF
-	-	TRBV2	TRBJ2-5	TGTGCCAGCAAAGAGGAGTGGCAGGGTGGATGGCAAGAGACCCAGTACTTC	CASKEEWQGGWQETQYF
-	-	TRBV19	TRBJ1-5	TGTGCCAGTAGCCGGACATCTAGCAATCAGCCCCAGCATTTT	CASSRTSSNQPQHF
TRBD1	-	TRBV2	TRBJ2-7	TGTGCCAGCAGTGGGACAGGGGGGAGCTACGAGCAGTACTTC	CASSGTGGSYEQYF
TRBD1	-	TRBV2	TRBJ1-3	TGTGCCAGCAGTGAAGGGACAGGAGGAGACTCTGGAAACACCATATATTTT	CASSEGTGGDSGNTIYF
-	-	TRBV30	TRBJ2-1	TGTGCCTGGAGAAGGAGGGGTGAGCAGTTCTTC	CAWRRRGEQFF
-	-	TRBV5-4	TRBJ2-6	TGTGCCAGCAGCCCCCAAAATGGGGCTGGGGCCAACGTCCTGACTTTC	CASSPQNGAGANVLTF
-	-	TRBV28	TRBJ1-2	TGTGCCAGCAGCCTGGCACAGGGACCCTATGGCTACACCTTC	CASSLAQGPYGYTF
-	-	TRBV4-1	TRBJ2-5	TGCGCCAGCAGCCAAGCGGCCCAAATGGAGACCCAGTACTTC	CASSQAAQMETQYF
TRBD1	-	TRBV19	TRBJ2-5	TGTGCCAGTAGTTCAAGGGACAGGGGTCAAGAGACCCAGTACTTC	CASSSRDRGQETQYF
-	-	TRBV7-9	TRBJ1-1	TGTGCCAGCAGCTTAGGGAGGACAGTTATATCAGAGTTGAACACTGAAGCTTTCTTT	CASSLGRTVISELNTEAFF
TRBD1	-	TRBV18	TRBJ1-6	TGTGCCAGCTCAGGGACAGGAGTTGAGAGTTCACCCCTCCACTTT	CASSGTGVESSPLHF
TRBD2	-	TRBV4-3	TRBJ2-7	TGCGCCAGCAGCCAAGGATCTCTCCGGGGGGGCATGGACGAGCAGTACTTC	CASSQGSLRGGMDEQYF
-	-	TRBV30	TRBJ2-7	TGTGCCTGGAAGATCGCGGGACTTTCCTACGAGCAGTACTTC	CAWKIAGLSYEQYF
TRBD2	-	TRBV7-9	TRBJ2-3	TGTGCCAGCAGCGTCGGACTAGCGGGGACAGATACGCAGTATTTT	CASSVGLAGTDTQYF
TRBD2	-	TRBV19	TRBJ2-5	TGTGCCAGTAGTATGGGACTAGGGGTGACCCAGTACTTC	CASSMGLGVTQYF
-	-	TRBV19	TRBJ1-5	TGTGCCAGTAGTATAAGGCGCAATAATCAGCCCCAGCATTTT	CASSIRRNNQPQHF
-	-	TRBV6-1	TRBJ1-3	TGTGCCAGCAGTGAAGGCCGGACAACCGGAAACACCATATATTTT	CASSEGRTTGNTIYF
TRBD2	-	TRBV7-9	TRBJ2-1	TGTGCCAGCAGCCAAGCTAGCGGGGGGGCCGGTGAGCAGTTCTTC	CASSQASGGAGEQFF
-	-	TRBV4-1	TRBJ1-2	TGCGCCAGCAGCCAAGATGTTAGGGGTGGCTACACCTTC	CASSQDVRGGYTF